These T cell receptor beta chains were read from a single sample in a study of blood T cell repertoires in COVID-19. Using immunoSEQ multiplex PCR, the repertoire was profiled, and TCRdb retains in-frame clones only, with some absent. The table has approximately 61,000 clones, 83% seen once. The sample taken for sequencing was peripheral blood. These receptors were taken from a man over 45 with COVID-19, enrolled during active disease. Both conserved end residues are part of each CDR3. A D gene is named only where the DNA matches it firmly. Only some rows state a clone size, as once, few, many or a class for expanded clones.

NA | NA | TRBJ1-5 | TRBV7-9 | CASSLEGAQPQHF | TGTGCCAGCAGCTTAGAAGGGGCGCAGCCCCAGCATTTT
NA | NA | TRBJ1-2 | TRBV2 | CASSAGANGYTF | TGTGCCAGCAGCGCCGGAGCAAATGGCTACACCTTC
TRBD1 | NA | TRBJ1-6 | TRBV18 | CASSPRDREGRWNSPLHF | TGTGCCAGCTCACCCCGGGACAGGGAGGGCCGTTGGAATTCACCCCTCCACTTT
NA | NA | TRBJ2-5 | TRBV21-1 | CASSKALAMGAETQYF | TGTGCCAGCAGCAAAGCTCTAGCGATGGGTGCAGAGACCCAGTACTTC
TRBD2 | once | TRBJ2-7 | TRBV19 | CASSGGLAGSYEQYF | TGTGCCAGTAGTGGGGGACTAGCGGGAAGCTACGAGCAGTACTTC
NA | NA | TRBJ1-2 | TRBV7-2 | CASSSTRILRTAANYGYTF | TGTGCCAGCAGCTCCACCCGCATCCTTCGGACAGCCGCTAACTATGGCTACACCTTC
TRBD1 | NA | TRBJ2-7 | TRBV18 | CASSWTGRSEQYF | TGTGCCAGCTCTTGGACAGGACGGAGCGAGCAGTACTTC
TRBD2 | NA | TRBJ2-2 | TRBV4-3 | CASSREPSGGAGELFF | TGCGCCAGCAGCCGAGAACCCTCGGGAGGGGCCGGGGAGCTGTTTTTT
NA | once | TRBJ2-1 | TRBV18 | CASSPSTGKGGNEQFF | TGTGCCAGCTCACCCTCGACAGGGAAGGGGGGCAATGAGCAGTTCTTC
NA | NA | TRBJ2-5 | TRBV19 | CASSIDRRKETQYF | TGTGCCAGTAGTATCGACAGGAGAAAAGAGACCCAGTACTTC
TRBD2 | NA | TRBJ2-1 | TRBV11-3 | CASSPGLAGVMHNEQFF | TGTGCCAGCAGCCCCGGACTAGCGGGAGTTATGCACAATGAGCAGTTCTTC
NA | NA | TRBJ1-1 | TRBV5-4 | CASSLLGLGNTEAFF | TGTGCCAGCAGCTTGTTGGGGCTGGGGAACACTGAAGCTTTCTTT
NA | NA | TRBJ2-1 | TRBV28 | CASSSRQNYNEQFF | TGTGCCAGCAGTTCCCGACAGAACTACAATGAGCAGTTCTTC
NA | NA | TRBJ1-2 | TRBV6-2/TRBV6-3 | CASSYSQTGLDGYTF | TGTGCCAGCAGTTACTCGCAGACAGGACTTGATGGCTACACCTTC
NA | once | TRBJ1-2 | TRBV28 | CASSLDKLLYGYTF | TGTGCCAGCAGTTTGGACAAACTCCTCTATGGCTACACCTTC
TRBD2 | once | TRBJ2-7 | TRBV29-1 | CSVRTSGGSYEQYF | TGCAGCGTCCGGACTAGCGGGGGTTCCTACGAGCAGTACTTC
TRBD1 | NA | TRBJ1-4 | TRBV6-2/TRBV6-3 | CASSYLPGQEEATNEKLFF | TGTGCCAGCAGTTACTTACCGGGACAGGAAGAGGCAACTAATGAAAAACTGTTTTTT
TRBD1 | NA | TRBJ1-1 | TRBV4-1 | CASSRRDRGNTEAFF | TGCGCCAGCAGCCGCCGGGACAGGGGTAACACTGAAGCTTTCTTT
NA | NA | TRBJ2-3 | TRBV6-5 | CASSYVFNTQYF | TGTGCCAGCAGTTATGTTTTCAATACGCAGTATTTT
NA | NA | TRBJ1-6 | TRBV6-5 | CASSYSIWAINSPLHF | TGTGCCAGCAGTTACTCGATCTGGGCTATTAATTCACCCCTCCACTTT
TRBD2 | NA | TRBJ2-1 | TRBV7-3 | CASSPLAGLGSEQFF | TGTGCCAGCAGCCCCCTGGCGGGACTAGGGAGTGAGCAGTTCTTC
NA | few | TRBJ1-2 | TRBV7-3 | CASSPTPGPDSSNYGYTF | TGTGCCAGCAGCCCCACCCCAGGGCCTGATTCTTCCAACTATGGCTACACCTTC
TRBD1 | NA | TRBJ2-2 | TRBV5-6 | CASSAPSGTGRVAAGELFF | TGTGCCAGCAGCGCGCCCTCCGGGACAGGGAGAGTAGCGGCCGGGGAGCTGTTTTTT
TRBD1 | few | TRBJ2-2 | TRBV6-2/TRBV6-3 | CASSYSGDRVSGELFF | TGTGCCAGCAGTTACTCGGGGGACAGGGTGTCCGGGGAGCTGTTTTTT
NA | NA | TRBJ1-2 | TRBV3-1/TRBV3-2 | CASSSVRGIILKHGYTF | TGTGCCAGCAGCTCAGTTCGGGGAATTATTCTCAAACATGGCTACACCTTC
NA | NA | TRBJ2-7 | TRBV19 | CASSILDSYEQYF | TGTGCCAGTAGTATTCTGGACAGCTACGAGCAGTACTTC
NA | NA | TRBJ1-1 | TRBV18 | CASSPQGVNTEAFF | TGTGCCAGCTCACCACAGGGGGTGAACACTGAAGCTTTCTTT
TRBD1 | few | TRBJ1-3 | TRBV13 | CASSFGTVGNTIYF | TGTGCCAGCAGCTTTGGGACAGTCGGAAACACCATATATTTT
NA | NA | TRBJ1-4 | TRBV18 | CASSRLNEKLFF | TGTGCCAGCTCACGACTGAATGAAAAACTGTTTTTT
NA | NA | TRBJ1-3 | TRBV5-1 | CASSGVGRGSGNTIYF | TGCGCCAGCAGCGGGGTCGGCCGGGGGTCGGGAAACACCATATATTTT
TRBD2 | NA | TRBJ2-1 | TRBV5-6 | CASSFTPGTSAYNEQFF | TGTGCCAGCAGCTTTACCCCCGGGACTAGCGCCTACAATGAGCAGTTCTTC
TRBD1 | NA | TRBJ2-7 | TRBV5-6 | CASSLGQGAYEQYF | TGTGCCAGCAGCTTGGGACAGGGGGCCTACGAGCAGTACTTC
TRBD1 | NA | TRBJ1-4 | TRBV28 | CASSLRGRGDTNEKLFF | TGTGCCAGCAGTTTACGCGGCAGGGGGGACACTAATGAAAAACTGTTTTTT
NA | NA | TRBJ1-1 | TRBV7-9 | CASSSRPGTEAFF | TGTGCCAGCAGCTCACGGCCGGGGACTGAAGCTTTCTTT
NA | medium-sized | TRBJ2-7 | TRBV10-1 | CASRRPNSSYEQYF | TGCGCCAGCAGGCGTCCAAACTCTAGCTACGAGCAGTACTTC
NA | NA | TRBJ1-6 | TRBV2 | CASSEGQAPFHF | TGTGCCAGCAGTGAAGGGCAGGCTCCGTTCCACTTT
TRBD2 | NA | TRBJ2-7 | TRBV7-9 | CASSTTSGNYEQYF | TGTGCCAGCAGCACGACTAGCGGGAACTACGAGCAGTACTTC
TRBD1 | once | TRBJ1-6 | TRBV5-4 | CASSPRTGSTYNSPLHF | TGTGCCAGCAGCCCAAGGACAGGGAGTACCTATAATTCACCCCTCCACTTT
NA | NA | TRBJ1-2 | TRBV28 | CASRSPRRSRNGYTF | TGTGCCAGCAGATCCCCTCGTAGGAGTCGGAATGGCTACACCTTC
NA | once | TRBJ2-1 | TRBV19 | CASSGVGLNEQFF | TGTGCCAGTAGCGGAGTGGGGCTCAATGAGCAGTTCTTC
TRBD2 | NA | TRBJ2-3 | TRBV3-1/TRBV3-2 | CASSQGGVTSTDTQYF | TGTGCCAGCAGCCAGGGGGGGGTTACTAGCACAGATACGCAGTATTTT
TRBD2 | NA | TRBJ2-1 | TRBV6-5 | CASIPRGGSDEQFF | TGTGCCAGCATTCCTAGAGGCGGGAGCGATGAGCAGTTCTTC
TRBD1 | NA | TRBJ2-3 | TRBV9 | CASRDRITDTQYF | TGTGCCAGCCGGGACAGGATTACAGATACGCAGTATTTT
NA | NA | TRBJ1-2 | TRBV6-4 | CASSPGEGSYGYTF | TGTGCCAGCAGTCCCGGGGAGGGGTCTTATGGCTACACCTTC
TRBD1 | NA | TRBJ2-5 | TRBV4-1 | CASSQGPGQQETQYF | TGCGCCAGCAGCCAAGGACCGGGACAGCAAGAGACCCAGTACTTC
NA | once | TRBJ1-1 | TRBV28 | CASSFFRQSSNTEAFF | TGTGCCAGCAGTTTTTTTCGACAGAGTTCAAACACTGAAGCTTTCTTT
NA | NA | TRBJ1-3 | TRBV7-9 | CASSLDLSGNTIYF | TGTGCCAGCAGCTTAGATTTATCGGGAAACACCATATATTTT
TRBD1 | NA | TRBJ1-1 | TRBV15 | CATSMDRGQAFF | TGTGCCACCAGCATGGACAGGGGGCAAGCTTTCTTT
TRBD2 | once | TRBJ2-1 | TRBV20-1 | CSASVAGANYNEQFF | TGCAGTGCTAGTGTAGCGGGAGCAAACTACAATGAGCAGTTCTTC
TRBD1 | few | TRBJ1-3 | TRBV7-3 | CASRRDHRDRDGNTIYF | TGTGCCAGCAGAAGAGATCACCGGGACAGGGACGGAAACACCATATATTTT
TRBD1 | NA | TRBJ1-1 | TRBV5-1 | CASSSRQGPNTEAFF | TGCGCCAGCAGCAGTCGACAGGGCCCTAACACTGAAGCTTTCTTT
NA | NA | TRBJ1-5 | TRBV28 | CANAPGAGNQPQHF | TGTGCTAACGCCCCAGGGGCCGGTAATCAGCCCCAGCATTTT
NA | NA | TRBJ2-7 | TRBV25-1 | CASSVDSGKQQYF | TGTGCCAGCAGTGTTGACAGTGGGAAACAGCAGTACTTC